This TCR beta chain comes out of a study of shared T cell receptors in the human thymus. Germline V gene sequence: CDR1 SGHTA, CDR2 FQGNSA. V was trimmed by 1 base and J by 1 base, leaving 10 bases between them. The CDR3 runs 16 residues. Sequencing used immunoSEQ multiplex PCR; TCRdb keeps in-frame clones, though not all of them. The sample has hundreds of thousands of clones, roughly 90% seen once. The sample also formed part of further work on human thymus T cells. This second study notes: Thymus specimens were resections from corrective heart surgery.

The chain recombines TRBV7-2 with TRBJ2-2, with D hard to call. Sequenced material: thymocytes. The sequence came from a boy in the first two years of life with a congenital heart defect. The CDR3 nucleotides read TGTGCCAGCAGCTTAGGTAACAGAAAGAACACCGGGGAGCTGTTTTTT. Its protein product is CASSLGNRKNTGELFF.